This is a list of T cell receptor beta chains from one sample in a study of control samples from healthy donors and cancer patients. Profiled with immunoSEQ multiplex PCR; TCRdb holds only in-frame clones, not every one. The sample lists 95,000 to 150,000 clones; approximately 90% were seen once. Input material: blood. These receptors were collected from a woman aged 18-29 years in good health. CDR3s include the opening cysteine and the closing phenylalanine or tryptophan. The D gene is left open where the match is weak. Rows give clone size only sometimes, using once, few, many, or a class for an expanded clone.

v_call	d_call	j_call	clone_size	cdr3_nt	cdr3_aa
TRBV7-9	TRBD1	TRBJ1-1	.	TGTGCCAGCAGCTTGAGGACAGGGGTCGATGAAGCTTTCTTT	CASSLRTGVDEAFF
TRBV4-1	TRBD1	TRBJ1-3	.	TGCGCCAGCAGCCAAGTCGTGAACAGGGGGTCTGGTGGAAACACCATATATTTT	CASSQVVNRGSGGNTIYF
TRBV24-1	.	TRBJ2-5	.	TGTGCCACCAGTGACGTATCTCTAGAGACCCAGTACTTC	CATSDVSLETQYF
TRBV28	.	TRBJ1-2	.	TGTGCCAGCAGTTTTAACACGGCGGGGGTTCGCTATGGCTACACCTTC	CASSFNTAGVRYGYTF
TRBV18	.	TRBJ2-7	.	TGTGCCAGCTCACCACCGGGGGGGCTCTCCTACGAGCAGTACTTC	CASSPPGGLSYEQYF
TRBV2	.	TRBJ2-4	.	TGTGCCAGCAGTGTCGAATACCTAACTCCAGGAAAATCCAAAAACATTCAGTACTTC	CASSVEYLTPGKSKNIQYF
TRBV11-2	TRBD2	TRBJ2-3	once	TGTGCCAGCAGCCCCTACGACTGGGGGGGATCCCAGTATTTT	CASSPYDWGGSQYF
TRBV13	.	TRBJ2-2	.	TGTGCCAGCAGCTTAGGGGGAAGAAACACCGGGGAGCTGTTTTTT	CASSLGGRNTGELFF
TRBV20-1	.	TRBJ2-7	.	TGCAGTGCTAGCCGAAAGTACGAGCAGTACTTC	CSASRKYEQYF
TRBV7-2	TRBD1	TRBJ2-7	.	TGTGCCAGCAGCCGGACAGGAACCTACGAGCAGTACTTC	CASSRTGTYEQYF
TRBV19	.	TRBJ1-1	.	TGTGCCAGTAGTATAGATCAAAGGACAGACACTGAAGCTTTCTTT	CASSIDQRTDTEAFF